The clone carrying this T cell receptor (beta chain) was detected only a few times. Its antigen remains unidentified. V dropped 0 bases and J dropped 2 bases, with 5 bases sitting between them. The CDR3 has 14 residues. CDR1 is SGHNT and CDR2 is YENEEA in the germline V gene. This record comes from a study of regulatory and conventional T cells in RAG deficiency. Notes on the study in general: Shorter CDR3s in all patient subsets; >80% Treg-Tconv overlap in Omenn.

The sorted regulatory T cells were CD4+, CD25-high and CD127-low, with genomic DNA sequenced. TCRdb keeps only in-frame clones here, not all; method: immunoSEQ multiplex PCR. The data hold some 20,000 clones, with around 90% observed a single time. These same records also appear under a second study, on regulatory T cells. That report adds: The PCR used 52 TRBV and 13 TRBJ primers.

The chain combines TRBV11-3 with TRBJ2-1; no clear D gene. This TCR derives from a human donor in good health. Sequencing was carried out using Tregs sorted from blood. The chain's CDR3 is CASSLDSTYNEQFF. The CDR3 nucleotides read TGTGCCAGCAGCTTAGACAGTACCTACAATGAGCAGTTCTTC.